The 15 T cell receptor beta chains in this list originate from one sample, sequenced in a study of early T cells in non-severe SARS-CoV-2 infection. TCRdb used MiXCR to reprocess the 5' RACE reads, holding one entry per CDR3 protein. The data show 70,000 or so distinct CDR3 sequences, around 15% seen once. The sample comprised whole blood. These receptors all come from an adult who was a healthcare worker with PCR-confirmed SARS-CoV-2 infection or an uninfected control (not recorded which).

This clonotype was seen only a few times. The chain couples TRBV9 to TRBJ2-3, with D unclear. Germline lookup yields CDR1 SGDLS and CDR2 YYNGEE. The CDR3 runs 12 residues. Deletions cut 5 bases from V and 2 bases from J, with 6 bases between. Here the CDR3 DNA reads TGTGCCAGCAGGAAAGTCACAGATACGCAGTATTTT. This encodes CASRKVTDTQYF.

This clonotype turned up a few times. This chain joins TRBV11-2 and TRBJ2-1, with a weak D call TRBD2 (6 bases). V dropped 5 bases and J dropped 8 bases, with 22 bases sitting between them. CDR3 length: 16 amino acids. Germline values: CDR1 SGHAT, CDR2 FQNNGV. Here the CDR3 DNA reads TGTGCCAGCAGCCAGTCGGAGGGCCCATTCCTCTATGAGCAGTTCTTC. As protein: CASSQSEGPFLYEQFF.

The rearrangement uses TRBV29-1 and TRBJ1-1; no reliable D call. Germline-derived CDR1 and CDR2 are SQVTM and ANQGSEA. This CDR3 contains 12 residues. V gave up 3 bases and J gave up 3 bases, with 8 bases separating them. Here the CDR3 DNA reads TGCAGCGTTGACAGGACCCACACTGAAGCTTTCTTT. It is translated as CSVDRTHTEAFF.

The J gene is TRBJ1-2, the V gene TRBV6-1, with 8 bases fitting TRBD1. V was clipped by 5 bases and J by 1 base; unmatched bases: 3. CDR3 size: 14 residues. The germline V gene encodes CDR1 MNHNS and CDR2 SASEGT. Here the CDR3 reads CASSPGGDNYGYTF. The DNA of the CDR3 is TGTGCCAGCAGTCCAGGGGGCGATAACTATGGCTACACCTTC.

This clonotype was detected only a few times. The rearrangement uses TRBV10-3 and TRBJ1-5, with TRBD1 identical over 7 bases. The junction had 5 bases not matched to a gene; V was cut back by 9 bases and J by 6 bases. This CDR3 contains 12 residues. The germline V gene encodes CDR1 ENHRY and CDR2 SYGVKD. The CDR3 protein is CAIGTVSQPQHF. In nucleotides, the CDR3 is TGTGCCATTGGGACAGTGAGTCAGCCCCAGCATTTT.

This chain connects TRBV6-5 to TRBJ1-5, with TRBD1 matching over 8 bases. V shed 6 bases, J shed 7 bases, and the junction held 5 bases outside the gene matches. This CDR3 has 13 amino acids. Per germline, CDR1 MNHEY and CDR2 SVGAGI. CDR3 amino acids: CASSRGQKQPQHF. In DNA form, the CDR3 reads TGTGCCAGCAGCAGGGGGCAGAAGCAGCCCCAGCATTTT.

This clonotype was counted only a few times. The chain recombines TRBV28 with TRBJ1-1, with a possible D match to TRBD1 (5 bases). V lost 5 bases to trimming and J lost 3 bases, with 7 bases between them. Looked up from germline, CDR1 is MDHEN and CDR2 is SYDVKM. CDR3 length: 12 residues. The CDR3 sequence: CASSLGDTEAFF. CDR3 nucleotide sequence: TGTGCCAGCAGTCTGGGGGACACTGAAGCTTTCTTT.

This clonotype occurred many times. This sequence joins TRBV28 and TRBJ2-3; 13 nucleotides agree with TRBD2. The CDR3 extends over 16 amino acids. CDR1 and CDR2 from the germline V gene are MDHEN and SYDVKM. The trim removed 6 bases at V and 3 bases at J, leaving 6 bases unmatched. CDR3 amino acids: CASSPLLAGGTDTQYF. The CDR3, as DNA: TGTGCCAGCAGCCCACTACTAGCGGGGGGGACAGATACGCAGTATTTT. The full variable domain, its missing parts supplied by reference TRBV28 and TRBJ2-3, is DVKVTQSSRYLVKRTGEKVFLECVQDMDHENMFWYRQDPGLGLRLIYFSYDVKMKEKGDIPEGYSVSREKKERFSLILESASTNQTSMYLCASSPLLAGGTDTQYFGPGTRLTVL.

The chain employs TRBV7-9 and TRBJ2-2, with 7 bases identical to TRBD1. CDR3 size: 16 residues. Losses at the gene ends were 5 bases for V and 0 bases for J; bases not matched to a gene: 6. Looked up from germline, CDR1 is SEHNR and CDR2 is FQNEAQ (reference sequence). This chain's CDR3 is CASSPRTGANTGELFF. CDR3 in DNA: TGTGCCAGCAGCCCCAGGACAGGAGCGAACACCGGGGAGCTGTTTTTT.

Points on this clonotype: At one end the junction does not follow the germline gene, possibly because of a read error. The V gene is TRBV28, the J gene TRBJ1-1; D perhaps matches TRBD1 (5 bases). This CDR3 has 12 residues. From germline, CDR1 is MDHEN and CDR2 SYDVKM. The CDR3 here is CASSEGRPEVFW. CDR3 in DNA: TGTGCCAGCAGCGAGGGGCGGCCGGAAGTATTTTGG.

The CDR3 spells CSVGGILNTEAFF. CDR3 nucleotides: TGCAGCGTTGGGGGAATCCTGAACACTGAAGCTTTCTTT. The rearrangement links TRBV29-1 to TRBJ1-1; D remains ambiguous. Germline CDR1 and CDR2: SQVTM and ANQGSEA. The CDR3 covers 13 residues. Trimming removed 4 bases from V and 0 bases from J, with 9 bases in between.

This clonotype was detected many times. The chain couples TRBV11-1 to TRBJ2-2; 9 nucleotides line up with TRBD1. This CDR3 spans 14 amino acids. J was trimmed by 7 bases and V by 5 bases; bases with no gene match: 5. CDR1 and CDR2 from the germline V gene are SGHAT and FQDESV (reference sequence). The CDR3 nucleotides are TGTGCCAGCAGCCCCCGGGACAGGGACGGGGAGCTGTTTTTT. It translates to CASSPRDRDGELFF. Full variable domain (remainder filled in from reference TRBV11-1 and TRBJ2-2): EAEVAQSPRYKITEKSQAVAFWCDPISGHATLYWYRQILGQGPELLVQFQDESVVDDSQLPKDRFSAERLKGVDSTLKIQPAELGDSAMYLCASSPRDRDGELFFGEGSRLTVL.

This clonotype has ten or more counts. The chain couples TRBV7-6 to TRBJ2-3; D is uncertain. This CDR3 comprises 13 residues. Germline V CDR1 and CDR2: SGHVS, FNYEAQ. V was shortened by 2 bases and J by 5 bases, with 8 bases between the two germline ends. CDR3 amino acids: CASSLYRLDTQYF. CDR3 in DNA: TGTGCCAGCAGCTTATATCGACTAGATACGCAGTATTTT. Together with reference TRBV7-6 and TRBJ2-3, the CDR3 gives the full variable domain: GAGVSQSPRYKVTKRGQDVALRCDPISGHVSLYWYRQALGQGPEFLTYFNYEAQQDKSGLPNDRFSAERPEGSISTLTIQRTEQRDSAMYRCASSLYRLDTQYFGPGTRLTVL.

The chain has TRBV29-1 and TRBJ1-2; D is perhaps TRBD1 (6 bases). The V gene lost 7 bases and the J gene lost 4 bases, with 13 bases spanning the gap. The CDR3 spans 12 residues. Germline V gene data show CDR1 as SQVTM and CDR2 as ANQGSEA. Written as DNA, the CDR3 is TGCAGCGATCGGACAGCCTCCTATGGCTACACCTTC. Residues: CSDRTASYGYTF.

This clonotype has only a few counts. The CDR3 reads CASRLGRADTQYF. CDR3 in DNA: TGCGCCAGCAGGCTCGGGCGGGCAGATACGCAGTATTTT. The chain joins TRBV5-1 to TRBJ2-3; D possibly corresponds to TRBD2 (5 bases). This CDR3 has 13 amino acids. Trimming cost V 5 bases and J 4 bases, with 11 bases left between them. Germline V CDR1 and CDR2: SGHRS, YFSETQ.